This TCR beta chain came from a study of cytomegalovirus exposure and HLA in healthy donors (dated by TCRdb to 2016 to 2017). Regarding the complete study: According to an earlier analysis of a few hundred of the donors, about 190 million T cells yielded 117 million unique TCR beta sequences and approximately 280 Gb of sequence data. In a later analysis, previously published TCR beta repertoires from several hundred donors were re-analyzed and high-resolution HLA genotyping was added so that TCR occurrence patterns could be studied. Genome-wide SNP genotypes for about 65% of the 666 donors were used in a later genetic analysis, which treated that subset as a discovery cohort. In addition to the first cohort of approximately 650 subjects, a separate validation cohort of over 90 different subjects was used. Typing coverage varied by locus: about 620-630 donors for A, B, C, DRB1 and DQB1; roughly 510 for DQA1; over 600 for DPA1; roughly 450 for DPB1. The study aimed to test whether cataloging public T cell receptors could reveal signatures of past pathogen exposure. Across some 400 genotyped donors of the cohort, an average of about 240,000 unique TCR beta nucleotide sequences per donor were sequenced, and roughly a sixth of those sequences were non-productive. Donor age, sex, ethnicity and CMV serostatus were compiled together with the repertoire data. Four to six DR-DQ haplotypes were handled as single units for association and clustering, since linkage in the cohort was strong. An early release covering just under 650 HLA-typed donors comprised about 300 gigabases of sequencing data and roughly 85 million unique TCR sequences. Class I and class II HLA loci were covered by the typing at four-digit resolution. To predict cytomegalovirus infection status, the study combined high-throughput TCR immunosequencing, statistical association of individual TCRs with disease status, and machine learning. The genetic ancestry cluster associated with self-reported Caucasian donors included roughly 84% of the roughly 380 genotyped donors. The study used immunosequencing to profile the T cell repertoires of approximately 630 subjects and linked those repertoires to cytomegalovirus serostatus. An earlier analysis of nearly 600 of the donors applied high-throughput TCR beta sequencing to assess whether each TCR beta V gene segment acted as functional or pseudogenic. All discovery cohort repertoires had been generated using a single sequencing platform. In the later analysis, no new phenotypic data were used to find candidate immune exposures; instead, reliance was placed on TCR beta sequences and their occurrence across donors.

Notes on this clone: This receptor's antigen is unknown. Base qualities are not at hand, and no much larger clone is one base apart.

Library creation used the immunoSEQ multiplex PCR assay. For the multiplex PCR, a mixture combining 60 forward primers for TCR Vbeta segments and 13 reverse primers for TCR Jbeta segments was used. The CDR3 region of rearranged TCR beta genes was amplified from genomic DNA by a multiplex PCR assay. The amplified TCR beta libraries were sequenced on the Illumina HiSeq System as 87-base-pair reads. The source study handled its data this way. A later analysis counted approximately 84 million unique TCR beta chains across the 690 or so repertoires, and some 11 million of these chains were shared by at least two donors. Raw reads were error-corrected and collapsed into unique sequences by a nearest-neighbor algorithm in which closely related sequences were merged to remove PCR and sequencing errors. Alignment of CDR3 sequences to IMGT reference sequences was used to assign V, D and J gene segments. For a sequence to be retained, at least a six-nucleotide match to both a V gene segment and a J gene segment was required. A rearrangement was called productive if the CDR3 had no stop codons and remained in frame with V and J, and every other rearrangement was called non-productive. CDR3 was defined according to IMGT convention as the region running from the second conserved V-encoded cysteine to the conserved J-encoded phenylalanine. The earlier analysis of about 500 of the donors excluded sequences that lacked an unambiguous match to a single V gene segment. An earlier analysis of 550 to 650 of the donors classified V segments as functional when productive rearrangements were above 56.7% and as segregating when the standard deviation between donors was above 5%. A statistical classification framework was built to diagnose cytomegalovirus status from the catalog of TCR beta chain sequences. V and J gene assignment, in a later analysis, came from comparing TCR nucleotide sequences with IMGT/GENE-DB human TR gene sequences. The TCRdist pipeline was used in a later analysis to assign CDR3 sequences and most-parsimonious VDJ recombination scenarios. In a later analysis, every TCR beta chain was defined by the combination of its CDR3 amino acid sequence and its V-gene family, and reads without a unique V-gene family were dropped. A later analysis removed 592 highly shared, low-generation-probability nucleotide sequences to deal with suspected cross-contamination and a sequencing artifact. For each public chain, a later analysis derived a clonal expansion index from normalized ranks of inferred template counts within each repertoire. In a later analysis, generation probabilities were computed using a VDJ recombination model fitted to out-of-frame rearrangements, and the results were checked against IGoR. In a later analysis, TCR-TCR, TCR-HLA and TCR-CMV co-occurrence was scored with hypergeometric tests, and a repertoire-size bias correction was applied to TCR pairs. In a later analysis, false discovery rates were estimated by permuting HLA or CMV assignments 20 times. In a later analysis, co-occurring TCRs were grouped with DBSCAN, and TCRdist sequence similarity was added when clustering was performed within HLA-allele-positive subsets. Repertoires with fewer than 30,000 or more than 120,000 public chains were left out of co-occurrence clustering, as were four to six repertoires with anomalous nucleotide sharing. TCRdb retrieved this table from immuneACCESS and kept in-frame rearrangements only. Not all clones are present; in checked studies, unresolved V genes account for under half, and no reason is known for the remainder. The V and J calls and clone size were taken over from that table, and D and trimming were inferred from the DNA. This sample has under 150,000 clones in its table, and approximately 80% of those were observed once. The ten largest clones add up to approximately 2.5% of the sample.

According to the germline V gene, CDR1 reads SGHTA and CDR2 reads FQGTGA. V lost 6 bases and J lost 4 bases, and the count of bases not matched to a germline gene is 6. Including the terminal cysteine and phenylalanine, the CDR3 comprises 15 residues. Only the CDR3 part of the read is kept: 45 bases, read in frame from the first base. What the research found in general, with its limitations: An association between a missense DCLRE1C variant and V-gene and J-gene trimming of TCR beta chains was found in a later genetic analysis and replicated in an independent cohort. Because counts were too low, some 16 rarely observed V segments, including chromosome 9 orphons, were excluded from the earlier analysis of around 640 of the donors. The only immune exposure information available for the cohort was CMV serostatus. In vitro tests confirmed that three of the cytomegalovirus-associated TCR beta chains recognize cytomegalovirus antigens. When HLA alleles, especially DR and DQ, strongly co-occurred, TCR associations were difficult to assign to individual alleles. Presence/absence analyses assumed roughly uniform sequencing depth across donors, an assumption that may not hold. At a false discovery rate of 0.05, a later analysis linked 16,951 TCR beta sequences to specific HLA alleles. In an earlier analysis of around 600 of the donors, most TCR beta V segments were observed in productive rearrangements about 90% or about 30% of the time, broadly matching IMGT annotations. A further reported finding was that TCR beta sequences accurately predicted the HLA-A and HLA-B alleles for most subjects in the first cohort. HLA typing was unavailable for some donors at each locus, so association tests used only the typed subset. In a later analysis, most CMV-associated TCR beta chains were found to appear HLA-restricted, with HLA associations seemingly driven largely by CMV exposure. The classifier was reported to diagnose cytomegalovirus status with high specificity and sensitivity in both the original cohort and the validation cohort. Linkage disequilibrium might explain the correlated functional status among segregating V segments, but an unknown experimental factor could not be ruled out. The study listed approximately 150 TCR beta chains as associated with cytomegalovirus. In a later analysis, HLA-associated TCR beta chains showed more clonal expansion and lower generation probabilities than non-associated chains that were equally common. The authors suggested that the approach could potentially be extended to other disease states and immunological phenotypes. The sequencing pipeline was judged likely to have produced a cluster of highly shared sequence variants as a technical artifact. According to a later analysis, TCR association rates differed among HLA loci, with DRB1 alleles showing the most associated TCRs and HLA-C alleles showing the fewest. Most TCR sequences were observed very rarely across donors, whereas some public TCRs were present in many individuals. The cohort was sequenced for TCR beta chains only, and without alpha or paired-chain data the features that could be detected were limited. Compared with the roughly 670-donor mean, donors in an Asian-associated ancestry cluster had fewer N-insertions in productive TCRs, according to a later genetic analysis. Several of the top co-occurrence clusters appeared to be linked to parvovirus B19, influenza, CMV and Epstein-Barr virus, according to a later analysis. Because the 87-base-pair reads could not distinguish some IMGT-functional V segments, including TRBV6-2 and TRBV6-3, those segments were excluded.

In total, over 600 healthy bone marrow donors made up the cohort. All cohort members were sampled while nominally healthy, although unrecorded immune exposures were likely present. The donor was CMV seronegative and was included in the group of hundreds of seronegative cohort members. Every donor gave a peripheral blood sample, and the peripheral blood mononuclear cells from that sample were used for TCR beta sequencing. The Qiagen DNeasy Blood Extraction Kit was used to extract genomic DNA from the blood cell samples. This clonotype originated in a man aged 50 to 60 in good health and CMV-seronegative. The chain was built from TRBV7-3 and TRBJ2-3, and TRBD1 aligns with 11 junction nucleotides. Sequenced: PBMCs. Here is the DNA: TGTGCCAGCAGGTCCGGACAGGGGGCCCCAGATACGCAGTATTTT. It codes for CASRSGQGAPDTQYF. Beyond the CDR3, the reference TRBV7-3 and TRBJ2-3 genes provide the residues; the full variable domain reads: GAGVSQTPSNKVTEKGKYVELRCDPISGHTALYWYRQSLGQGPEFLIYFQGTGAADDSGLPNDRFFAVRPEGSVSTLKIQRTERGDSAVYLCASRSGQGAPDTQYFGPGTRLTVL.